The 23 T cell receptor beta chains listed next were all sequenced from one sample in a study of blood T cell repertoires in COVID-19. Profiled with immunoSEQ multiplex PCR; TCRdb holds only in-frame clones, not every one. The sample records roughly 390,000 clones, less than 85% being singletons. The sequenced sample consisted of peripheral blood. These receptors all come from a woman aged 18-35 years with acute or convalescent COVID-19.

This clone was detected a few times. This sequence joins TRBV2 and TRBJ2-3; D is unresolved. The germline V gene encodes CDR1 SNHLY and CDR2 FYNNEI. V was pared by 6 bases and J by 0 bases, with 7 bases between. There are 13 residues in the CDR3. The CDR3 is CASSSQSTDTQYF. The CDR3 DNA reads as TGTGCCAGCAGCTCACAAAGCACAGATACGCAGTATTTT.

The chain links TRBV19 to TRBJ1-5; possible D gene TRBD1, 5 bases. The CDR3 extends over 15 amino acids. Deletions cut 1 base from V and 2 bases from J, with 9 bases between. CDR1 and CDR2 from the germline V gene are LNHDA and SQIVND (reference sequence). The CDR3 spells CASSIVDSRNQPQHF. CDR3 in DNA: TGTGCCAGTAGTATAGTTGACAGCCGCAATCAGCCCCAGCATTTT.

The rearrangement uses TRBV5-1 and TRBJ2-5; 7 nucleotides align to TRBD2. V shed 0 bases and J 4 bases; nucleotides not matched to a gene: 6. This CDR3 comprises 15 residues. Looked up from germline, CDR1 is SGHRS and CDR2 is YFSETQ. CDR3 sequence reads: CASSLVGGEGETQYF. The CDR3 nucleotides read TGCGCCAGCAGCTTGGTTGGAGGGGAGGGAGAGACCCAGTACTTC.

The V gene is TRBV5-1, the J gene TRBJ1-5; TRBD1 is a possible D gene (5 bases). Germline V lookup: CDR1 SGHRS, CDR2 YFSETQ. V lost 5 bases and J 3 bases, leaving 9 bases between the germline ends. CDR3 length: 13 amino acids. This CDR3 is CASRTDPNQPQHF. DNA of the CDR3: TGCGCCAGCAGGACAGATCCCAATCAGCCCCAGCATTTT.

The chain recombines TRBV28 with TRBJ2-1, with D perhaps TRBD1 (6 bases). The V end lost 5 bases, the J end lost 2 bases, and 16 bases lay between the germline ends. The CDR3 extends over 16 amino acids. The germline CDR1 and CDR2 sequences are MDHEN and SYDVKM. As DNA, the CDR3 is TGTGCCAGCAGTCCTCCCTCAGGGGATCCCTACAATGAGCAGTTCTTC. Protein product: CASSPPSGDPYNEQFF.

The rearrangement links TRBV30 to TRBJ1-6; D ambiguous. Trimming removed 2 bases at V and 0 bases at J, with 11 bases between. This CDR3 spans 16 amino acids. Germline V gives CDR1 GTSNPN, CDR2 SVGIG (reference sequence). The DNA of the CDR3 is TGTGCCTGGAGTCTGGGCCTGAGCTCCTATAATTCACCCCTCCACTTT. Residues: CAWSLGLSSYNSPLHF.

The genes are TRBV9 and TRBJ2-1; TRBD2 aligns across 9 bases. The CDR3 consists of 12 residues. Losses at the gene ends were 4 bases for V and 11 bases for J; bases not matched to a gene: 4. Per germline, CDR1 SGDLS and CDR2 YYNGEE. CDR3 bases: TGTGCCAGCAGCCGCGGGAGGGAAAAGCAGTTCTTC. This sequence encodes CASSRGREKQFF.

The gene calls are TRBV5-6 and TRBJ2-7; no firm D call. Trimming cost V 4 bases and J 7 bases, with 18 bases left between them. This CDR3 has 14 amino acids. Germline lookup yields CDR1 SGHDT and CDR2 YYEEEE. CDR3 sequence: CASSPRRPPSEQYF. CDR3 bases: TGTGCCAGCAGCCCGCGACGGCCGCCTAGTGAGCAGTACTTC. The variable domain in full, completed from reference TRBV5-6 and TRBJ2-7, reads DAGVTQSPTHLIKTRGQQVTLRCSPKSGHDTVSWYQQALGQGPQFIFQYYEEEERQRGNFPDRFSGHQFPNYSSELNVNALLLGDSALYLCASSPRRPPSEQYFGPGTRLTVT.

V usage is TRBV2 and J usage is TRBJ1-1; no reliable D call. V shed 4 bases and J shed 7 bases, with 10 bases lying between them. The CDR3 contains 12 residues. CDR1 is SNHLY, CDR2 FYNNEI, per germline. The DNA for the CDR3 is TGTGCCAGCAGTGGGGAGTGGGGTGAAGCTTTCTTT. This translates into CASSGEWGEAFF.

The rearrangement uses TRBV5-6 and TRBJ1-1; D is perhaps TRBD1 (6 bases). Trimming removed 4 bases at V and 3 bases at J, with 10 bases between. CDR3 length: 13 residues. The germline CDR1 and CDR2 sequences are SGHDT and YYEEEE. CDR3 nucleotides: TGTGCCAGCAGCGCACAGGGCGACACTGAAGCTTTCTTT. Protein product: CASSAQGDTEAFF.

The rearrangement joins TRBV10-1 to TRBJ2-1; 7 bases map to TRBD1. CDR3 length: 14 amino acids. After removal of 6 bases from V and 6 bases from J, the junction contained 8 bases not matched to a gene. Germline lookup yields CDR1 WNHNN and CDR2 SYGVQD (reference sequence). DNA for the CDR3: TGCGCCAGCAGCAGCGGTGGGGACAGCAATGAGCAGTTCTTC. Its protein is CASSSGGDSNEQFF.

The chain employs TRBV9 and TRBJ2-1; D perhaps matches TRBD2 (5 bases). This CDR3 is 12 amino acids long. V lost 3 bases to trimming and J lost 8 bases, with 9 bases between them. Germline V gene sequence: CDR1 SGDLS, CDR2 YYNGEE. The CDR3 loop reads CASSARTYEQFF. The CDR3 bases are TGTGCCAGCAGCGCGAGGACTTATGAGCAGTTCTTC.

This clone occurred once. The chain joins TRBV4-1 to TRBJ2-7, with 9 nucleotides matching TRBD1. The CDR3 totals 17 residues. Germline V CDR1 and CDR2: MGHRA, YSYEKL. The V segment lost 0 bases and the J segment 6 bases; nucleotides outside the gene matches: 12. This CDR3 reads CASSQDHLEDRGREQYF. The CDR3 nucleotides are TGCGCCAGCAGCCAAGACCACCTTGAGGACAGGGGCCGCGAGCAGTACTTC.

The V and J genes are TRBV27 and TRBJ2-7; D is perhaps TRBD1 (6 bases). The CDR3 contains 16 residues. The germline V gene encodes CDR1 MNHEY and CDR2 SMNVEV (reference sequence). Trimming removed 6 bases from V and 7 bases from J, with 25 bases in between. Written as DNA, the CDR3 is TGTGCCAGCAGCTCAAAACCAGGGGTCTCGAGGCTGGAGCAGTACTTC. Encoded protein: CASSSKPGVSRLEQYF.

The chain recombines TRBV15 with TRBJ1-6; maybe TRBD1 (6 bases). From germline, CDR1 is LNHNV and CDR2 YYDKDF (reference sequence). This CDR3 region has 19 residues. Trimming pared 0 bases from V and 2 bases from J, leaving 17 bases between. CDR3 bases: TGTGCCACCAGCAGAGAGTCAGGGGATGCAGGGACCTATAATTCACCCCTCCACTTT. It encodes CATSRESGDAGTYNSPLHF. The entire variable domain, with the rest obtained from reference TRBV15 and TRBJ1-6, is as follows: DAMVIQNPRYQVTQFGKPVTLSCSQTLNHNVMYWYQQKSSQAPKLLFHYYDKDFNNEADTPDNFQSRRPNTSFCFLDIRSPGLGDTAMYLCATSRESGDAGTYNSPLHFGNGTRLTVT.

The V and J genes are TRBV5-6 and TRBJ2-7; D might be TRBD1 (6 bases). The CDR3 is 13 residues long. Deletions cut 4 bases from V and 4 bases from J, with 12 bases between. Per germline, CDR1 SGHDT and CDR2 YYEEEE. The CDR3 region has the DNA TGTGCCAGCAGCATAGGGACATCATACGAGCAGTACTTC. Its protein product is CASSIGTSYEQYF.

V is TRBV5-4 and J is TRBJ2-7; D may be TRBD1 (6 bases). Between the trimmed V and J ends, which lost 5 bases and 0 bases, there was a span of 15 bases. Germline values: CDR1 SGHNT, CDR2 YYREEE (reference sequence). The CDR3 is 15 residues long. The CDR3 here is CASRPDRSSSYEQYF. CDR3 in DNA: TGTGCCAGCAGACCCGACAGGAGCAGCTCCTACGAGCAGTACTTC.

This clone was picked up one time. The chain has TRBV9 and TRBJ2-2; D not resolved. V lost 4 bases and J 2 bases, leaving 12 bases between the germline ends. The CDR3 is 15 residues long. Germline lookup yields CDR1 SGDLS and CDR2 YYNGEE. CDR3 nucleotide sequence: TGTGCCAGCAGCCCCTCTACTCGAAACACCGGGGAGCTGTTTTTT. Translated, it gives CASSPSTRNTGELFF.

The chain carries TRBV5-1 and TRBJ1-1; 7 positions match TRBD1. The germline CDR1 and CDR2 sequences are SGHRS and YFSETQ. The junction had 7 bases not matched to a gene; V was cut back by 2 bases and J by 6 bases. The CDR3 has 14 residues. This CDR3 is CASSLRGPEAEAFF. CDR3 DNA sequence: TGCGCCAGCAGCTTAAGGGGGCCCGAGGCTGAAGCTTTCTTT. The whole variable domain, remainder taken from reference TRBV5-1 and TRBJ1-1, is KAGVTQTPRYLIKTRGQQVTLSCSPISGHRSVSWYQQTPGQGLQFLFEYFSETQRNKGNFPGRFSGRQFSNSRSEMNVSTLELGDSALYLCASSLRGPEAEAFFGQGTRLTVV.

This clone was counted a single time. The chain recombines TRBV27 with TRBJ2-7; 11 bases agree with TRBD1. The CDR3 has 16 amino acids. CDR1 MNHEY and CDR2 SMNVEV come from the germline V gene (reference sequence). V lost 0 bases to trimming and J lost 2 bases; unmatched junction nucleotides: 3. CDR3 amino acids: CASSLSGTGGAYEQYF. As DNA, the CDR3 is TGTGCCAGCAGTTTATCGGGGACAGGGGGGGCCTACGAGCAGTACTTC.

The chain carries TRBV19 and TRBJ2-1; D remains ambiguous. The CDR3 has 16 amino acids. Germline V gene data show CDR1 as LNHDA and CDR2 as SQIVND (reference sequence). V shed 1 base and J shed 5 bases, with 15 bases lying between them. The DNA for the CDR3 is TGTGCCAGTAGTATAGGCTTGGAGATAACAAACAATGAGCAGTTCTTC. Protein sequence: CASSIGLEITNNEQFF.

The chain carries TRBV27 and TRBJ1-4; 8 bases match TRBD1. J gave up 8 bases and V 6 bases, and 11 bases lay outside the gene matches. Germline values: CDR1 MNHEY, CDR2 SMNVEV (reference sequence). The CDR3 covers 15 residues. CDR3 in amino acids: CASSPGAGGLEKLFF. The CDR3 coding sequence is TGTGCCAGCAGCCCAGGGGCAGGGGGCCTGGAAAAACTGTTTTTT.

This clone was seen only once. The chain joins TRBV2 to TRBJ2-1; 10 nucleotides match TRBD2. The CDR3 loop spans 14 amino acids. V was clipped by 11 bases and J by 6 bases; unmatched bases: 10. Germline V lookup: CDR1 SNHLY, CDR2 FYNNEI. CDR3 region: CACLERGGVNEQFF. The CDR3 DNA sequence: TGTGCCTGCCTCGAGCGGGGGGGCGTCAATGAGCAGTTCTTC. Complete variable domain (other parts from reference TRBV2 and TRBJ2-1): EPEVTQTPSHQVTQMGQEVILRCVPISNHLYFYWYRQILGQKVEFLVSFYNNEISEKSEIFDDQFSVERPDGSNFTLKIRSTKLEDSAMYFCACLERGGVNEQFFGPGTRLTVL.